This TCR beta chain comes out of a study of shared clonotypes between healthy human individuals. Donors comprised healthy HIV-negative adults lacking recent acute infections or vaccinations. Assay used: immunoSEQ multiplex PCR; TCRdb lists only in-frame clones, some missing. The table has 400,000 to 500,000 clones, less than 80% seen once. Trimming pared 4 bases from V and 7 bases from J, leaving 34 bases between. Germline lookup yields CDR1 MNHNS and CDR2 SASEGT. This CDR3 comprises 20 residues. The receptor was isolated from a woman aged 40 to 49 in good health. Some clones in this sample may be carry-over from other donors' samples. The specimen was PBMCs. V gene TRBV6-1 combines with J gene TRBJ2-5, with a possible D match to TRBD2 (7 bases). The CDR3, as DNA: TGTGCCAGCAGTGTACCCCTTGGGGGCGGGAGACGCCTAAACCCAGTGACCCAGTACTTC. It codes for CASSVPLGGGRRLNPVTQYF.